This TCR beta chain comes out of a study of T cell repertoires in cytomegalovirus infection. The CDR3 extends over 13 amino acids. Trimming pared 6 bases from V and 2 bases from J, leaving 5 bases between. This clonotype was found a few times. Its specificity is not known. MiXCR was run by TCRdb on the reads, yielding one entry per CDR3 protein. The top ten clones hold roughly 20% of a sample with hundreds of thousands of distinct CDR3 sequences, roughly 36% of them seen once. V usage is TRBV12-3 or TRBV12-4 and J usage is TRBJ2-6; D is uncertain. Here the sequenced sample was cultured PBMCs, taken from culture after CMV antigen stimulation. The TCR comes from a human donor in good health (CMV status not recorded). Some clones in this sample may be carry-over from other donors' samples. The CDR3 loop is CASRPPGANVLTF. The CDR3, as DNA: TGTGCCAGCAGGCCCCCTGGGGCCAACGTCCTGACTTTC.